This T cell receptor beta chain originates from a study of blood T cell repertoires in COVID-19. Overall study context: Sources were T cells, B-cell-depleted T cells, or PBMCs; the material itself was cDNA or gDNA.

The J segment lost 1 base and the V segment lost 3 bases, leaving 21 bases of the junction unmatched. The CDR3 sequence is 23 residues long. CDR1 and CDR2 (germline): SGHRS, YFSETQ. In the authors' methods: Reference gene primers were amplified, and this amplification served to estimate nucleated cell counts. TCRdb's copy holds only in-frame clones and misses some; the assay was immunoSEQ multiplex PCR. D and trimming come from the DNA, and the V and J calls and clone size come from that table. Of around 50,000 clones listed, 86% are singletons. The clonotype originates from a human donor in a cohort sampled during active COVID-19. This chain joins TRBV5-1 and TRBJ2-2, with 13 bases aligning to TRBD2. Sequencing used peripheral blood. The CDR3 nucleotides are TGCGCCAGCAGCTCCTTATTTGAAACGACTAGCGGGAGGAGCGGGCTGAACACCGGGGAGCTGTTTTTT. Its protein product is CASSSLFETTSGRSGLNTGELFF.